The 14 T cell receptor beta chains given below trace back to one sample, sequenced in a study of CD8+ T cells in alopecia areata. It was cDNA, reverse transcribed from extracted RNA, that served as the sequencing template. Here immunoSEQ multiplex PCR was the method, and the copy in TCRdb shows in-frame clones only, minus some. Among hundreds of thousands of clones listed, 50% to 70% were seen once. This material consisted of CD4+ T cells sorted from blood, taken at week 0. These receptor sequences come from a human donor with alopecia areata.

The genes are TRBV29-1 and TRBJ2-1; a weak D match, TRBD1 (5 bases). Germline V lookup: CDR1 SQVTM, CDR2 ANQGSEA. The CDR3 extends over 11 amino acids. V lost 7 bases, J lost 4 bases, and 8 bases lay in between. The CDR3 here is CSADRYNEQFF. The CDR3 DNA reads as TGCAGCGCTGACAGATACAATGAGCAGTTCTTC.

This chain connects TRBV18 to TRBJ1-6; D is possibly TRBD1 (6 bases). The germline V gene encodes CDR1 KGHSH and CDR2 LQKENI. CDR3 length: 14 residues. Trimming left V 3 bases short and J 8 bases short, with 11 bases between. The DNA of the CDR3 is TGTGCCAGCTCACCCCGGGACACGGATTCACCCCTCCACTTT. This encodes CASSPRDTDSPLHF.

The CDR3 loop is CASSPRIGGRREKLFF. The CDR3 DNA follows: TGTGCCAGCAGCCCCCGGATCGGGGGGCGCCGCGAAAAACTGTTTTTT. This chain joins TRBV7-9 and TRBJ1-4, with a tentative D call TRBD1 (6 bases). This CDR3 has 16 amino acids. CDR1 and CDR2 from the germline V gene are SEHNR and FQNEAQ (reference sequence). V lost 5 bases, J lost 8 bases, and 21 bases lay in between.

This clone was recorded a few times. This same CDR3 is encoded by further DNA sequences in the sample. CDR3 in amino acids: CASSLWGYGYTF. The CDR3 bases are TGTGCCAGCAGCTTGTGGGGGTATGGCTACACCTTC. This chain uses TRBV5-6 with TRBJ1-2; D possibly corresponds to TRBD1 (5 bases). Germline V gives CDR1 SGHDT, CDR2 YYEEEE. The ends were cut back, 1 base at V and 5 bases at J, with 6 bases in the middle. This CDR3 has 12 residues.

The chain combines TRBV5-1 with TRBJ2-2, with TRBD2 identical over 9 bases. Looked up from germline, CDR1 is SGHRS and CDR2 is YFSETQ. Germline trimming cut 4 bases from V and 9 bases from J; bases unmatched to any gene: 16. The CDR3 extends over 17 amino acids. DNA of the CDR3: TGCGCCAGCAGCCCGTCCGGTGTAGCGGGAGTCCTCCGGGAGCTGTTTTTT. It translates to CASSPSGVAGVLRELFF. Full variable domain (remainder filled in from reference TRBV5-1 and TRBJ2-2): KAGVTQTPRYLIKTRGQQVTLSCSPISGHRSVSWYQQTPGQGLQFLFEYFSETQRNKGNFPGRFSGRQFSNSRSEMNVSTLELGDSALYLCASSPSGVAGVLRELFFGEGSRLTVL.

The genes are TRBV7-9 and TRBJ2-3, with TRBD2 matching 14 bases. The CDR3 covers 17 residues. The J segment lost 0 bases and the V segment lost 6 bases, leaving 5 bases of the junction unmatched. The germline gives CDR1 SEHNR, CDR2 FQNEAQ (reference sequence). The CDR3 here is CASRTGLAGESTDTQYF. CDR3 bases: TGTGCCAGCAGAACGGGACTAGCGGGGGAGAGCACAGATACGCAGTATTTT.

This clone showed up many times. The genes are TRBV6-5 and TRBJ2-1; D is undetermined. Germline CDR1 reads MNHEY; CDR2 reads SVGAGI. The CDR3 runs to 15 residues. Trimming removed 0 bases from V and 5 bases from J, with 11 bases in between. The CDR3 bases are TGTGCCAGCAGTTACTCGAACTCGTTCCACAATGAGCAGTTCTTC. Translated: CASSYSNSFHNEQFF.

This clone was seen a few times. CDR3 residues: CASSLYESGGPQHF. The CDR3 DNA reads as TGCGCCAGCAGCCTCTACGAGAGTGGGGGGCCCCAGCATTTT. The chain recombines TRBV5-1 with TRBJ1-5; tentatively, D is TRBD1 (5 bases). The CDR3 contains 14 residues. Germline V gene lookup returns CDR1 SGHRS and CDR2 YFSETQ. V lost 4 bases to trimming and J lost 9 bases, with 17 bases between them.

The chain carries TRBV2 and TRBJ2-5; tentatively, D is TRBD1 (5 bases). Per the germline V gene, CDR1 is SNHLY and CDR2 is FYNNEI. This CDR3 has 13 residues. V was shortened by 3 bases and J by 7 bases, with 12 bases between the two germline ends. DNA of the CDR3: TGTGCCAGCAGTGATGTCAGGGCAGGGACCCAGTACTTC. This translates into CASSDVRAGTQYF.

This chain uses TRBV7-9 with TRBJ1-2; weak D call: TRBD1 (6 bases). This CDR3 region has 12 residues. Germline V gives CDR1 SEHNR, CDR2 FQNEAQ (reference sequence). The V gene lost 5 bases and the J gene lost 13 bases, with 17 bases spanning the gap. The CDR3 DNA follows: TGTGCCAGCAGCACCCCGACAGGACGAGGCACCTTC. It yields the protein CASSTPTGRGTF.

The chain carries TRBV7-9 and TRBJ2-7; weak D call: TRBD1 (5 bases). Trimming cost V 1 base and J 12 bases, with 10 bases left between them. The CDR3 runs 11 residues. The germline V gene has CDR1 SEHNR and CDR2 FQNEAQ (reference sequence). The CDR3 spells CASSLEGVVYF. The CDR3 coding sequence is TGTGCCAGCAGCTTAGAAGGGGTGGTGTACTTC.

The CDR3 protein is CSALDRRNYGYTF. The DNA for the CDR3 is TGCAGCGCGCTGGACAGGCGGAACTATGGCTACACCTTC. The rearrangement links TRBV29-1 to TRBJ1-2; TRBD1 matches 7 bases. V gave up 7 bases and J gave up 2 bases; unmatched junction bases: 7. Germline CDR1 is SQVTM and CDR2 is ANQGSEA. This CDR3 region has 13 residues.

V is TRBV9 and J is TRBJ2-7; either TRBD1 or TRBD2 may supply D (5 bases each). Germline CDR1 reads SGDLS; CDR2 reads YYNGEE. The CDR3 contains 14 residues. Between the trimmed V and J ends, which lost 2 bases and 7 bases, there was a span of 16 bases. CDR3 loop: CASSVGDGQREQYF. In DNA form, the CDR3 reads TGTGCCAGCAGCGTCGGGGACGGCCAGCGGGAGCAGTACTTC.

J is TRBJ2-7 and V is TRBV7-9, with 7 bases aligning to TRBD2. Germline V lookup: CDR1 SEHNR, CDR2 FQNEAQ (reference sequence). J lost 3 bases, V lost 5 bases, and 10 bases had no gene match. This CDR3 spans 15 amino acids. The CDR3 spells CASSPSGTRYYEQYF. CDR3 nucleotides: TGTGCCAGCAGCCCCAGCGGGACTCGATACTACGAGCAGTACTTC. Variable domain in full (rest from reference TRBV7-9 and TRBJ2-7): DTGVSQNPRHKITKRGQNVTFRCDPISEHNRLYWYRQTLGQGPEFLTYFQNEAQLEKSRLLSDRFSAERPKGSFSTLEIQRTEQGDSAMYLCASSPSGTRYYEQYFGPGTRLTVT.